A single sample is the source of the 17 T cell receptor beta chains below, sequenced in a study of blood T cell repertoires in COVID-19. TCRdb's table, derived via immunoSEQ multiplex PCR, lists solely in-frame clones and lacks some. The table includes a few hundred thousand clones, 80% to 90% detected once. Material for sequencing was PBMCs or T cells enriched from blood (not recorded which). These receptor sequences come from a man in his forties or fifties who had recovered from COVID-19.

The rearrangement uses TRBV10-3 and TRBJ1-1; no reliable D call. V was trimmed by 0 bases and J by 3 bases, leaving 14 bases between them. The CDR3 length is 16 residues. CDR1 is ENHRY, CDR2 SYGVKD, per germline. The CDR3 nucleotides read TGTGCCATCAGTGAGTCGAGGGAGGGAGTAGACACTGAAGCTTTCTTT. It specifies CAISESREGVDTEAFF.

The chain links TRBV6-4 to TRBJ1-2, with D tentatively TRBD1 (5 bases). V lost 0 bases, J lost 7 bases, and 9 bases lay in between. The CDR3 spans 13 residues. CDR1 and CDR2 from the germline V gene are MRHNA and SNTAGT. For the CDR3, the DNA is TGTGCCAGCAGTGACTCGGGGGAGGGTGGCTACACCTTC. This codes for CASSDSGEGGYTF.

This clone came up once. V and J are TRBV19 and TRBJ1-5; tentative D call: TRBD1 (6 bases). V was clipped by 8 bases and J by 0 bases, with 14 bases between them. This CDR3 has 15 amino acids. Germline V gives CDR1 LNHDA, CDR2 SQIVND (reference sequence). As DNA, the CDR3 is TGTGCCAGTGCCGGGACAATCGATAGCAATCAGCCCCAGCATTTT. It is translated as CASAGTIDSNQPQHF.

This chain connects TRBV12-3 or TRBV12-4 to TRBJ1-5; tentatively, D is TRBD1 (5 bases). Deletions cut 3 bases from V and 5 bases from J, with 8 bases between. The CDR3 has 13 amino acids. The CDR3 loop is CASSFQGYQPQHF. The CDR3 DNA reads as TGTGCCAGCAGTTTCCAGGGATATCAGCCCCAGCATTTT.

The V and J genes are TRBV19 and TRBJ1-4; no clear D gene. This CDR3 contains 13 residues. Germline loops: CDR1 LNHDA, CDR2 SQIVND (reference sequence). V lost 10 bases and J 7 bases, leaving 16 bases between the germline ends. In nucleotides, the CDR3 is TGTGCCAAGAGCGACTCCCCTGTTGAAAAACTGTTTTTT. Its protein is CAKSDSPVEKLFF.

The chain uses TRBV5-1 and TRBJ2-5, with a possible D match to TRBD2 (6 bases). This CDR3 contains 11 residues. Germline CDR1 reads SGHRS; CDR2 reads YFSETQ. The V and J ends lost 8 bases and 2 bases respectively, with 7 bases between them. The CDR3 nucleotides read TGCGCCAGTGGGGGGCAAGAGACCCAGTACTTC. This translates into CASGGQETQYF.

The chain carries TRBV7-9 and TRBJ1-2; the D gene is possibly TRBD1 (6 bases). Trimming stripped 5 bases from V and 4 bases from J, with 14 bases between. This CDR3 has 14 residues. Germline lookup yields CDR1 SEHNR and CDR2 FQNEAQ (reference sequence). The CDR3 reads CASSPGGQRYGYTF. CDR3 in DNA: TGTGCCAGCAGCCCGGGAGGACAGCGCTATGGCTACACCTTC.

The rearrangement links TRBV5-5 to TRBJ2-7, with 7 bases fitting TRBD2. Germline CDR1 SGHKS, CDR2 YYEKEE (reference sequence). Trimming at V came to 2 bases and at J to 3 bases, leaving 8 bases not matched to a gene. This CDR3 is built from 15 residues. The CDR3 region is CASSFLTSLIYEQYF. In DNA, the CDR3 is TGTGCCAGCAGCTTTTTGACTAGCCTTATCTACGAGCAGTACTTC. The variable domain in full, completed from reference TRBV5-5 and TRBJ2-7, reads DAGVTQSPTHLIKTRGQQVTLRCSPISGHKSVSWYQQVLGQGPQFIFQYYEKEERGRGNFPDRFSARQFPNYSSELNVNALLLGDSALYLCASSFLTSLIYEQYFGPGTRLTVT.

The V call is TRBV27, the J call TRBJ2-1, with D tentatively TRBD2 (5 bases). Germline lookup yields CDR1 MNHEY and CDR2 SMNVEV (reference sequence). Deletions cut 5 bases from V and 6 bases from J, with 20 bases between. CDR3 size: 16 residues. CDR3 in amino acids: CASSQEWTPLGNEQFF. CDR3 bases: TGTGCCAGCAGTCAAGAATGGACTCCACTCGGCAATGAGCAGTTCTTC.

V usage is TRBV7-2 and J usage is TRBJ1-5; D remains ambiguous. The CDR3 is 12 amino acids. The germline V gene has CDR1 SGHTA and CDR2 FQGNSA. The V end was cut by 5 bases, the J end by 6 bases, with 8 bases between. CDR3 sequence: CASSLPVQPQHF. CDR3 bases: TGTGCCAGCAGCCTCCCGGTTCAGCCCCAGCATTTT.

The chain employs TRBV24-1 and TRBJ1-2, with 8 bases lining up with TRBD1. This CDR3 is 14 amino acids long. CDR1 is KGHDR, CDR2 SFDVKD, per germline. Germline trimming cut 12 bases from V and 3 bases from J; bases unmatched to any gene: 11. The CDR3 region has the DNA TGTGCCTCTCTTGGCAGGGGGCGAGACTATGGCTACACCTTC. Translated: CASLGRGRDYGYTF.

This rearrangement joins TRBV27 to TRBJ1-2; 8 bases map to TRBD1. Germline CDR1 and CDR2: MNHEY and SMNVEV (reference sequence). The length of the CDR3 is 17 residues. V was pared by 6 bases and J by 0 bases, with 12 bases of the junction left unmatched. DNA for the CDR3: TGTGCCAGCAGAACGAACAGTCGGACAGGGACTAACTATGGCTACACCTTC. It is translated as CASRTNSRTGTNYGYTF.

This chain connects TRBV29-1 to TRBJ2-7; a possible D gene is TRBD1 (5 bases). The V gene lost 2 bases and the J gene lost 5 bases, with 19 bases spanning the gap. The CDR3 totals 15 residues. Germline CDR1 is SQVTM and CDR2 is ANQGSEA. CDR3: CSVELGQAIYDEQYF. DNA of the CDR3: TGCAGCGTTGAACTGGGGCAGGCTATTTATGACGAGCAGTACTTC.

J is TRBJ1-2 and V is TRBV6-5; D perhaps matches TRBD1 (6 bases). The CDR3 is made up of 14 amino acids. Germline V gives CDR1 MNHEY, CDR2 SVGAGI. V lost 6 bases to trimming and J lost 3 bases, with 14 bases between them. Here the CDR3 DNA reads TGTGCCAGCAGGGCTCAGGGGACCCACTATGGCTACACCTTC. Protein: CASRAQGTHYGYTF.

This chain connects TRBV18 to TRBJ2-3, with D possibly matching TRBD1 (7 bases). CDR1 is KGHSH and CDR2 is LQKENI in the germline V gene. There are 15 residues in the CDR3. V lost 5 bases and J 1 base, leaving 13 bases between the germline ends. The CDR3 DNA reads TGTGCCAGCTCAGGAGGGGGCGCAGGCACAGATACGCAGTATTTT. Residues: CASSGGGAGTDTQYF. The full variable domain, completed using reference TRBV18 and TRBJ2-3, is NAGVMQNPRHLVRRRGQEARLRCSPMKGHSHVYWYRQLPEEGLKFMVYLQKENIIDESGMPKERFSAEFPKEGPSILRIQQVVRGDSAAYFCASSGGGAGTDTQYFGPGTRLTVL.

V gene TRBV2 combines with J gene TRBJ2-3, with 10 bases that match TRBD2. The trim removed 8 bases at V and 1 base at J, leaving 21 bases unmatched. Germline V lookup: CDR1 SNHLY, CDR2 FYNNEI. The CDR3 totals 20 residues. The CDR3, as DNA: TGTGCCAGCGGGCCTCCGGGACTAGCGAACCCTGTGAGGGGCACAGATACGCAGTATTTT. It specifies CASGPPGLANPVRGTDTQYF.

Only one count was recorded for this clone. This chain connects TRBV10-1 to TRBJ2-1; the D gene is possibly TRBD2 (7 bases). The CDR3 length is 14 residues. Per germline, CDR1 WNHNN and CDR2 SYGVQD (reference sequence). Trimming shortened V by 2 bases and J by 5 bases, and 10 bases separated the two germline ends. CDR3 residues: CASSEKGGNNEQFF. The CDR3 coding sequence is TGCGCCAGCAGTGAGAAGGGGGGGAACAATGAGCAGTTCTTC.